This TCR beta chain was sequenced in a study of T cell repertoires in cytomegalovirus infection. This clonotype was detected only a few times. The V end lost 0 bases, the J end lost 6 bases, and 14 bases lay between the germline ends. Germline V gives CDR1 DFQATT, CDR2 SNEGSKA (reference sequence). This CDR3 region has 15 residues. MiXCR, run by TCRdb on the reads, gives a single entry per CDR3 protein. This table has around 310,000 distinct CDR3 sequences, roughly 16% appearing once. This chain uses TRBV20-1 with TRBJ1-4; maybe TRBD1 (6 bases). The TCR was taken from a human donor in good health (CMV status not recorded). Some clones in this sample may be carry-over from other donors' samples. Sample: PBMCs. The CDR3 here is CSARDVGGEDEKLFF. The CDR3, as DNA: TGCAGTGCTAGAGATGTGGGGGGCGAGGATGAAAAACTGTTTTTT.